This is a list of T cell receptor beta chains from one sample in a study of T cells in localized non-small cell lung cancer. The data were produced by immunoSEQ multiplex PCR, yet TCRdb's version contains in-frame clones alone and is incomplete. The table records just under 6,500 clones, about 15% of them present only once. The material was normal lung tissue next to the tumor, obtained before any cancer treatment. Receptor source: a male donor at least 60 years old with stage II squamous cell lung carcinoma. Each CDR3 is given with its conserved first and last residue. The D gene is left open where the match is weak. The size field is filled for only some rows; it gives once, few, many or a size class.

CASSDRGQPQHF	TGTGCCAGCAGTGATAGGGGGCAGCCCCAGCATTTT	-	12	TRBV9	TRBJ1-5	few
CASSLGGTGGETQYF	TGTGCCAGCAGTTTAGGCGGGACAGGGGGAGAGACCCAGTACTTC	TRBD1	15	TRBV28	TRBJ2-5	few
CASSVGFTGGRETQYF	TGTGCCAGCAGCGTAGGCTTTACAGGGGGTAGGGAGACCCAGTACTTC	TRBD1	16	TRBV9	TRBJ2-5	few
CAWSTRGEAFF	TGTGCCTGGAGTACCAGGGGTGAAGCTTTCTTT	-	11	TRBV30	TRBJ1-1	-
CASSLALGSTGELFF	TGCGCCAGCAGCTTGGCTCTGGGGTCCACCGGGGAGCTGTTTTTT	-	15	TRBV5-1	TRBJ2-2	-
CASSPGQVTRETQYF	TGTGCCAGCAGCCCAGGACAGGTTACACGAGAGACCCAGTACTTC	TRBD1	15	TRBV6-8	TRBJ2-5	few
CASSLEGGGKLFF	TGCGCCAGCAGCTTGGAGGGGGGCGGAAAACTGTTTTTT	-	13	TRBV23-1	TRBJ1-4	-
CASSPRTSGSTYEQYF	TGTGCCAGCAGCCCCCGGACTAGCGGCAGTACCTACGAGCAGTACTTC	TRBD2	16	TRBV6-8	TRBJ2-7	few
CASSIERGRPEKLFF	TGTGCCAGTAGTATAGAGAGGGGGAGGCCAGAAAAACTGTTTTTT	-	15	TRBV19	TRBJ1-4	-
CASSLQSGDHQETQYF	TGCGCCAGCAGCTTGCAAAGCGGGGATCACCAAGAGACCCAGTACTTC	TRBD2	16	TRBV5-1	TRBJ2-5	-
CASSLGQSGHGYTF	TGCGCCAGCAGCTTGGGGCAGTCAGGCCATGGCTACACCTTC	-	14	TRBV5-1	TRBJ1-2	-
CASSYGRQRTYTGELFF	TGTGCCAGCAGTTACGGGAGACAGAGAACTTACACCGGGGAGCTGTTTTTT	-	17	TRBV6-8	TRBJ2-2	few
CASSERTPNIQYF	TGTGCCAGCAGTGAAAGGACTCCAAACATTCAGTACTTC	-	13	TRBV2	TRBJ2-4	few
CASSQGIGTEAFF	TGTGCCAGCAGCCAGGGTATCGGCACTGAAGCTTTCTTT	-	13	TRBV7-1	TRBJ1-1	medium-sized
CASIPPGLARETQYF	TGTGCCAGCATACCCCCGGGACTAGCCAGGGAGACCCAGTACTTC	TRBD2	15	TRBV6-8	TRBJ2-5	few
CASSPGDRVDGYTF	TGCGCCAGCAGCCCGGGGGACAGGGTCGATGGCTACACCTTC	TRBD1	14	TRBV5-1	TRBJ1-2	few
CASSRTVLNTEAFF	TGTGCCAGCAGTCGGACAGTATTGAACACTGAAGCTTTCTTT	-	14	TRBV6-8	TRBJ1-1	-
CASSYQGKNEQFF	TGTGCCAGCAGTTACCAGGGGAAGAATGAGCAGTTCTTC	-	13	TRBV6-8	TRBJ2-1	few
CASSPSATSMHEQYF	TGTGCCAGCAGCCCATCCGCCACCAGTATGCACGAGCAGTACTTC	-	15	TRBV11-3	TRBJ2-7	many
CASRTGGAGEKLFF	TGTGCCAGCAGAACAGGGGGCGCTGGTGAAAAACTGTTTTTT	TRBD1	14	TRBV6-8	TRBJ1-4	-
CSVAPGTDTGELFF	TGCAGCGTTGCCCCCGGGACGGACACCGGGGAGCTGTTTTTT	-	14	TRBV29-1	TRBJ2-2	few
CASSWRLAGTGDTQYF	TGTGCCAGCAGCTGGCGCCTAGCGGGAACAGGAGATACGCAGTATTTT	TRBD2	16	TRBV11-3	TRBJ2-3	few
CASSLGTSGPPREQYF	TGTGCCAGCAGCTTGGGGACTAGCGGTCCCCCCCGGGAGCAGTACTTC	TRBD2	16	TRBV11-3	TRBJ2-7	few
CASSLTGTGTGELFF	TGTGCCAGTAGCCTTACCGGGACAGGGACCGGGGAGCTGTTTTTT	TRBD1	15	TRBV19	TRBJ2-2	-
CASSVMTGNAEKLFF	TGTGCCAGCAGTGTAATGACAGGGAACGCGGAAAAACTGTTTTTT	TRBD1	15	TRBV9	TRBJ1-4	medium-sized
CATRGLGNNSPLHF	TGTGCCACCCGGGGGTTGGGTAATAATTCACCCCTCCACTTT	-	14	TRBV19	TRBJ1-6	-
CASSQDITVGETQYF	TGCGCCAGCAGCCAAGATATAACGGTTGGAGAGACCCAGTACTTC	-	15	TRBV23-1	TRBJ2-5	few
CASSEVPGISTDTQYF	TGTGCCAGCAGCGAAGTTCCCGGGATAAGCACAGATACGCAGTATTTT	-	16	TRBV6-8	TRBJ2-3	-
CASSLAREEKLFF	TGTGCCAGCAGCTTAGCCAGGGAGGAAAAACTGTTTTTT	-	13	TRBV7-2	TRBJ1-4	many
CASSLSSGLAKQYF	TGTGCCAGCAGTTTATCTAGCGGGTTGGCTAAACAGTACTTC	TRBD2	14	TRBV28	TRBJ2-5	-
CASSKADLSVPLHF	TGTGCCAGCAGCAAAGCAGATTTATCGGTCCCCCTCCACTTT	-	14	TRBV6-8	TRBJ1-6	-
CAVQRDSNSPLHF	TGTGCCGTTCAACGGGACAGTAATTCACCCCTCCACTTT	TRBD1	13	TRBV12-5	TRBJ1-6	-
CASSVVINGELFF	TGTGCCAGCAGCGTAGTCATCAACGGGGAGCTGTTTTTT	-	13	TRBV9	TRBJ2-2	-
CAWSHGPNTEAFF	TGTGCCTGGAGCCACGGCCCGAACACTGAAGCTTTCTTT	-	13	TRBV30	TRBJ1-1	few
CSVDSTGDPYEQYF	TGCAGCGTTGATTCTACAGGGGACCCCTACGAGCAGTACTTC	TRBD1	14	TRBV29-1	TRBJ2-7	few
CASRGRTEAFF	TGTGCCAGCAGAGGGAGGACTGAAGCTTTCTTT	-	11	TRBV6-7	TRBJ1-1	-
CASSYSTSYSPLHF	TGTGCCAGCAGTTACTCTACCTCCTATTCACCCCTCCACTTT	-	14	TRBV6-8	TRBJ1-6	-
CASSIGTGDIAKNIQYF	TGTGCCAGTAGTATAGGGACAGGGGACATAGCCAAAAACATTCAGTACTTC	TRBD1	17	TRBV19	TRBJ2-4	-
CASSLGQGANQPQHF	TGCGCCAGCAGCCTGGGACAGGGGGCTAATCAGCCCCAGCATTTT	TRBD1	15	TRBV5-1	TRBJ1-5	-
CASSRTHPSNQPQHF	TGTGCCAGTAGTCGGACACACCCTAGCAATCAGCCCCAGCATTTT	-	15	TRBV19	TRBJ1-5	once
CASSQSRDTHEGNQPQHF	TGCGCCAGCAGCCAATCGCGGGACACCCATGAGGGCAATCAGCCCCAGCATTTT	-	18	TRBV1	TRBJ1-5	-
CASGNRGGTDTQYF	TGTGCCAGCGGAAACAGGGGCGGCACAGATACGCAGTATTTT	TRBD1	14	TRBV9	TRBJ2-3	few
CASSRDSRPGGTEAFF	TGTGCCAGCAGCCGGGACAGTCGCCCGGGGGGGACTGAAGCTTTCTTT	TRBD1	16	TRBV6-8	TRBJ1-1	few
CASSMGSTRQGKGTEAFF	TGTGCCAGTAGTATGGGATCTACGCGACAGGGGAAGGGAACTGAAGCTTTCTTT	TRBD1	18	TRBV19	TRBJ1-1	-
CAWRREITGELFF	TGTGCCTGGAGGCGGGAGATCACCGGGGAGCTGTTTTTT	TRBD2	13	TRBV30	TRBJ2-2	-
CASSVSGGAPGELFF	TGTGCCAGCAGCGTCAGCGGGGGGGCCCCCGGGGAGCTGTTTTTT	TRBD2	15	TRBV9	TRBJ2-2	-
CASSLGLAGGPSTDTQYF	TGTGCCAGCAGCTTGGGACTAGCGGGGGGCCCTAGCACAGATACGCAGTATTTT	TRBD2	18	TRBV11-3	TRBJ2-3	-
CASETGAGNQPQHF	TGTGCCAGTGAGACAGGGGCCGGCAATCAGCCCCAGCATTTT	TRBD1	14	TRBV19	TRBJ1-5	once
CASSTDSFTEAFF	TGTGCCAGCAGTACGGACAGTTTCACTGAAGCTTTCTTT	-	13	TRBV9	TRBJ1-1	-
CASSRGHGDGNEQFF	TGTGCCAGCAGTAGGGGACATGGGGACGGAAATGAGCAGTTCTTC	-	15	TRBV6-8	TRBJ2-1	-